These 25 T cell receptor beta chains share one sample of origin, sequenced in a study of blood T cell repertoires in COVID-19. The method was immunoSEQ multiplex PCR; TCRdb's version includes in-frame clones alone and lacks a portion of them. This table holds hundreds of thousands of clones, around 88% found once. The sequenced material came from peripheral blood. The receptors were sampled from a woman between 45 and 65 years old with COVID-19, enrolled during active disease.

The CDR3 spells CARSLPLHSNQPQHF. The DNA for the CDR3 is TGTGCCAGAAGCTTACCACTGCATAGCAATCAGCCCCAGCATTTT. The chain carries TRBV5-3 and TRBJ1-5; D unclear. TRBV5-3 is treated as an ORF (open reading frame) with a function not yet certain. The CDR3 runs to 15 residues. Trimming stripped 2 bases from V and 0 bases from J, with 9 bases between.

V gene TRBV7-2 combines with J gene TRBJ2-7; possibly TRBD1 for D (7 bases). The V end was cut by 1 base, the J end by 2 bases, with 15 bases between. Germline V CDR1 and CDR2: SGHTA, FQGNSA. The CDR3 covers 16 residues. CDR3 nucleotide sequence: TGTGCCAGCAGCTTAGGATACAGGGGAGGAACCTACGAGCAGTACTTC. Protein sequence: CASSLGYRGGTYEQYF.

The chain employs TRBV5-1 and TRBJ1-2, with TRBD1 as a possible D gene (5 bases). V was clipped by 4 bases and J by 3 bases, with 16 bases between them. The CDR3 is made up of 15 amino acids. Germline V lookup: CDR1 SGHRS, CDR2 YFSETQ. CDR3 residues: CASSETGGRDYGYTF. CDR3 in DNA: TGCGCCAGCAGCGAAACCGGGGGGAGAGACTATGGCTACACCTTC.

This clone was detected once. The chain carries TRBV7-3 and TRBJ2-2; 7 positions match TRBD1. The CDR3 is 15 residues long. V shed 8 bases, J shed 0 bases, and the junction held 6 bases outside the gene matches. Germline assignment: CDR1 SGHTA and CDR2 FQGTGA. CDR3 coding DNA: TGTGCCAGCGCCCCCGGGACAGCGAACACCGGGGAGCTGTTTTTT. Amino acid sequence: CASAPGTANTGELFF.

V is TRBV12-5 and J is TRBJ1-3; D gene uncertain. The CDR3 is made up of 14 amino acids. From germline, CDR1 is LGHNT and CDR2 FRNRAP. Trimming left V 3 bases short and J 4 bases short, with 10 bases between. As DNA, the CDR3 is TGTGCTAGTGGTTTCCCTCCGGGGGGAAACACCATATATTTT. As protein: CASGFPPGGNTIYF.

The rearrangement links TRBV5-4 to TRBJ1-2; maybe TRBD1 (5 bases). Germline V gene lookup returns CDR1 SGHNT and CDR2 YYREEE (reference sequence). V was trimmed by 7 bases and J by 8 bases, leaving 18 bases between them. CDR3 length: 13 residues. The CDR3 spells CASRPLSGDGYTF. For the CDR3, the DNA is TGTGCCAGCCGACCCTTAAGCGGGGACGGCTACACCTTC.

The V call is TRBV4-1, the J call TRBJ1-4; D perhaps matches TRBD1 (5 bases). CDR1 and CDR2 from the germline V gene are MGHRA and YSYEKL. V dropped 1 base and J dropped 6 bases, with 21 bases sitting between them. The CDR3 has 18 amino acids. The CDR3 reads CASSQAPGGGGVYEKLFF. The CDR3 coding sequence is TGCGCCAGCAGCCAAGCCCCGGGGGGGGGAGGAGTCTATGAAAAACTGTTTTTT.

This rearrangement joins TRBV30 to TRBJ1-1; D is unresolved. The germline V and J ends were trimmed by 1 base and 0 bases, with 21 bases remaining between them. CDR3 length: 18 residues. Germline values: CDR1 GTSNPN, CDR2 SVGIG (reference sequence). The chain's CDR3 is CAWSAPGSLRHMNTEAFF. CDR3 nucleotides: TGTGCCTGGAGTGCCCCCGGGTCCCTCCGCCACATGAACACTGAAGCTTTCTTT.

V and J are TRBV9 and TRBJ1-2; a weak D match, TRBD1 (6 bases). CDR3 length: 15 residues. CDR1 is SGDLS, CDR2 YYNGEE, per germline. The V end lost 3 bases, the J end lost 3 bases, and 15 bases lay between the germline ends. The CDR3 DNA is TGTGCCAGCAGCGGCGGAGGGGGGGCCTACTATGGCTACACCTTC. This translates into CASSGGGGAYYGYTF.

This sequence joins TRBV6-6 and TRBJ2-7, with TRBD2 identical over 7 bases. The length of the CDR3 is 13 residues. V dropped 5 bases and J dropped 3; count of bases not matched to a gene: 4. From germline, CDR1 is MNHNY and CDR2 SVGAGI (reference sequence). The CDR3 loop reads CASSTAGFYEQYF. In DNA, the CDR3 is TGTGCCAGCAGTACAGCGGGGTTCTACGAGCAGTACTTC.

CDR3 DNA sequence: TGTGCCAGCAGAGGTACTAGCGGGGGGGCCCGAGAGCAGTTCTTC. This gives the protein CASRGTSGGAREQFF. The rearrangement links TRBV5-4 to TRBJ2-1, with 13 bases fitting TRBD2. The V and J ends lost 5 bases and 10 bases, in that order; junction bases with no gene match: 9. CDR3 length: 15 residues. The V gene's germline CDR1 is SGHNT and CDR2 YYREEE (reference sequence).

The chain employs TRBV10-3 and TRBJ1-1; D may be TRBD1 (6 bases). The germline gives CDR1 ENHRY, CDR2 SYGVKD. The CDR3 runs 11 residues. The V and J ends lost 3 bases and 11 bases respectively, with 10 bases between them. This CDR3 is CAISDSGAAFF. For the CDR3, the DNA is TGTGCCATCAGTGACTCAGGGGCCGCTTTCTTT.

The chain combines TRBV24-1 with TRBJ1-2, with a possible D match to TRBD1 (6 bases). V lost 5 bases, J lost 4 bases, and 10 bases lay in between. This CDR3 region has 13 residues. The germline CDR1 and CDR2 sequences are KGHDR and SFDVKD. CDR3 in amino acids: CATSVGHSYGYTF. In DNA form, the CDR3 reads TGTGCCACCAGTGTGGGACATTCCTATGGCTACACCTTC.

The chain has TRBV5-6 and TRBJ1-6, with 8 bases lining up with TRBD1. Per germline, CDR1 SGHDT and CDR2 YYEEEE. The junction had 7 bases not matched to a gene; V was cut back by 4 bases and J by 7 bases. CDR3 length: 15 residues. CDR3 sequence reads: CASSPEDRENSPLHF. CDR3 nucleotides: TGTGCCAGCAGCCCGGAGGACAGGGAGAATTCACCCCTCCACTTT.

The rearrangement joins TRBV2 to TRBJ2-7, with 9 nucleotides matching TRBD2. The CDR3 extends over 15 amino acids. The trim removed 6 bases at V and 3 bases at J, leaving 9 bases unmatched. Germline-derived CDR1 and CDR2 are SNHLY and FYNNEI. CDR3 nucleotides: TGTGCCAGCAGGGACGGGGAGCGGGGGGACTACGAGCAGTACTTC. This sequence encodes CASRDGERGDYEQYF.

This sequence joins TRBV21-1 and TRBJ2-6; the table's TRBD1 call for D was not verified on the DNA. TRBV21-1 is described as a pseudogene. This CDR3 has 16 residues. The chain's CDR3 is CASSIQGRAGANVLTF. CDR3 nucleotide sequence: TGTGCCAGCAGCATCCAGGGCCGGGCCGGGGCCAACGTCCTGACTTTC.

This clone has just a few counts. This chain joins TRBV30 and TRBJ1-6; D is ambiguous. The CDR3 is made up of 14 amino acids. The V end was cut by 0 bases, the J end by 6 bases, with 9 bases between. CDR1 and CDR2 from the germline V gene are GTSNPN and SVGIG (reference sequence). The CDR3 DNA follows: TGTGCCTGGAGTGTACGGCAGGTTAATTCACCCCTCCACTTT. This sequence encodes CAWSVRQVNSPLHF.

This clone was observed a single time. As DNA, the CDR3 is TGTGCCAGCAGCTCAGCGGTGGACTGGACAGGCAATGAAAAACTGTTTTTT. Its protein product is CASSSAVDWTGNEKLFF. The chain couples TRBV7-9 to TRBJ1-4; 7 bases are a match to TRBD1. The CDR3 loop spans 17 amino acids. V was clipped by 4 bases and J by 5 bases; unmatched bases: 13. CDR1 and CDR2 from the germline V gene are SEHNR and FQNEAQ (reference sequence).

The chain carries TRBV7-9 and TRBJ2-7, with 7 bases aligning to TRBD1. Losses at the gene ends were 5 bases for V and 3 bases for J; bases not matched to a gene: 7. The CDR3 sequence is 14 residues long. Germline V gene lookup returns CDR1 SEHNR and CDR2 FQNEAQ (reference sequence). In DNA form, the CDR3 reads TGTGCCAGCAGCCCAGAGACAGGGAACTACGAGCAGTACTTC. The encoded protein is CASSPETGNYEQYF.

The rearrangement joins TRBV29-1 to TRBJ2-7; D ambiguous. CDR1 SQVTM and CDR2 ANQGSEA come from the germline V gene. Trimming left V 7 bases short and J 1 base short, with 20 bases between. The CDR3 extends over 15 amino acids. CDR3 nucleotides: TGCAGCGCTGCCCCTTCAGGTTATGGTTCCTACGAGCAGTACTTC. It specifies CSAAPSGYGSYEQYF.

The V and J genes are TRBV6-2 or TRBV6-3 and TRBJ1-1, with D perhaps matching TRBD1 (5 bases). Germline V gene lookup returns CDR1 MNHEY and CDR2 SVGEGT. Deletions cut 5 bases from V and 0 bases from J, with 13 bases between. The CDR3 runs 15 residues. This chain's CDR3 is CASSHWGGLNTEAFF. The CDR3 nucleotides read TGTGCCAGCAGTCACTGGGGGGGGTTGAACACTGAAGCTTTCTTT.

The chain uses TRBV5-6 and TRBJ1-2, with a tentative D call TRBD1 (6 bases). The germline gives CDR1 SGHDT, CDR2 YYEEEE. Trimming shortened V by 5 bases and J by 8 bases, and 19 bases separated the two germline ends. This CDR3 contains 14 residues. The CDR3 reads CASSPGRGGRGYTF. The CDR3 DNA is TGTGCCAGCAGTCCGGGAAGGGGGGGCCGCGGCTACACCTTC. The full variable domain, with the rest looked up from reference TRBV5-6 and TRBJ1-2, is DAGVTQSPTHLIKTRGQQVTLRCSPKSGHDTVSWYQQALGQGPQFIFQYYEEEERQRGNFPDRFSGHQFPNYSSELNVNALLLGDSALYLCASSPGRGGRGYTFGSGTRLTVV.

CDR3 residues: CASTLTGGYEQYF. CDR3 DNA: TGTGCCAGCACACTGACCGGGGGCTACGAGCAGTACTTC. The V call is TRBV6-5, the J call TRBJ2-7, with D possibly TRBD2 on 6 matching bases. V lost 7 bases and J 3 bases, leaving 13 bases between the germline ends. CDR3 size: 13 residues. Looked up from germline, CDR1 is MNHEY and CDR2 is SVGAGI.

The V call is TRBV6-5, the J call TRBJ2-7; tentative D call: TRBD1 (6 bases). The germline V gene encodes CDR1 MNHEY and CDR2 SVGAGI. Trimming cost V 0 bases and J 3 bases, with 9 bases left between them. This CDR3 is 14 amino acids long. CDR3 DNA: TGTGCCAGCAGTTACTCCAGGGGACACTACGAGCAGTACTTC. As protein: CASSYSRGHYEQYF.

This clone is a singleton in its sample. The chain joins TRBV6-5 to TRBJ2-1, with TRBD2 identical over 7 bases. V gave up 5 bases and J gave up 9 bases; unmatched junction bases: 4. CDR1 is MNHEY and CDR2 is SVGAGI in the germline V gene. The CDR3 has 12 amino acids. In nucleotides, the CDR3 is TGTGCCAGCAGTCGGGGGGAGCCTGAGCAGTTCTTC. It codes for CASSRGEPEQFF.